This record concerns one T cell receptor (beta chain) sequence. The antigen is undetermined. This CDR3 is built from 18 residues. In germline, CDR1 is MGHRA, CDR2 YSYEKL. Trimming removed 4 bases at V and 2 bases at J, with 20 bases between. The sort gate was single viable CD3+CD4+CD8-CD45RO+ cells for memory CD4+ T cells. Serostatus was set by detecting CMV pp150, pp28, p38, p52 IgG. The sample originates from a study of memory CD4+ T cells and cytomegalovirus serostatus. Study overall: This sample comes from healthy Belgian adults, fewer than ten CMV seropositive, around 26 seronegative. Study-wide points: Of approximately 150 reported CMV TCRbeta sequences, roughly 67 were found in memory CD4+ repertoires. A US-trained random forest predicted CMV serostatus with median AUC around 0.9.

Sequencing was performed with immunoSEQ multiplex PCR; in TCRdb, only in-frame clones are kept and a portion is missing. The sample records about 64,000 clones, roughly three quarters being singletons. Sequenced input: memory CD4+ T cells from blood. The chain carries TRBV4-1 and TRBJ1-4; TRBD1 is a possible D gene (5 bases). This TCR came from an adult in good health and CMV-seronegative. CDR3 sequence (DNA): TGCGCCAGCAGCCCCCACCGGGCAGGGAGAGTGACTAATGAAAAACTGTTTTTT. It translates to CASSPHRAGRVTNEKLFF.